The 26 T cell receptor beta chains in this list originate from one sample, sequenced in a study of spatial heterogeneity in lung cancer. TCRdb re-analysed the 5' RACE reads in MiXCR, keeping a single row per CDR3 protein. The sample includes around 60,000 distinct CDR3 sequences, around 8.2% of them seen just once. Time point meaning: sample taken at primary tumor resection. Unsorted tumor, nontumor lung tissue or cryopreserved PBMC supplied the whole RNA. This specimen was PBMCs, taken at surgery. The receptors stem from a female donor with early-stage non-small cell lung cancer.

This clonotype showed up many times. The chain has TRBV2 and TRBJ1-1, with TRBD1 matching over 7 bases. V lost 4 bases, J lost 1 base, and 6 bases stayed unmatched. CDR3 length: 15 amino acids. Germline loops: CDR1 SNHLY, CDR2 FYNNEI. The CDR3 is CASSGETGTNTEAFF. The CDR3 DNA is TGTGCCAGCAGTGGAGAGACAGGGACGAACACTGAAGCTTTCTTT.

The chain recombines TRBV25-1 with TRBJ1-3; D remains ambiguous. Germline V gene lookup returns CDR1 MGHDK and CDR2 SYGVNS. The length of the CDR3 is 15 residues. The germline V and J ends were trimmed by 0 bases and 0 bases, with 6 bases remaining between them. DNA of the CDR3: TGTGCCAGCAGTGAATATGGGATCTCTGGAAACACCATATATTTT. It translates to CASSEYGISGNTIYF.

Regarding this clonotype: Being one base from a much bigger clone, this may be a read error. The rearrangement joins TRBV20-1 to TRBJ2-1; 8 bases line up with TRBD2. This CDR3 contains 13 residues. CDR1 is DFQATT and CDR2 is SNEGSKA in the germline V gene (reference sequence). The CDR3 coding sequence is TGCGGTGCTAAGCGGGAGTTTTTGAATGAGCAGTTCTTC. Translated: CGAKREFLNEQFF.

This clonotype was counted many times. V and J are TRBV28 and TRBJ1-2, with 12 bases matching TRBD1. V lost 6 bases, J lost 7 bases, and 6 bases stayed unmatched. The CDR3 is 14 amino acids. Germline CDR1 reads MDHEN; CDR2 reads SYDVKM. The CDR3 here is CASRTGQGAAGYTF. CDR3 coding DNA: TGTGCCAGCAGAACGGGACAGGGGGCAGCTGGCTACACCTTC.

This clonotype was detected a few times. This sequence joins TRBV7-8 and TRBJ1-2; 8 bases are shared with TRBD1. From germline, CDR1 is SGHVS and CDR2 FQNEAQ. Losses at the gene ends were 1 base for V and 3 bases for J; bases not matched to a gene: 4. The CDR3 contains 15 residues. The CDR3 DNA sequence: TGTGCCAGCAGCTTAGTGGGGGACAGGCACTATGGCTACACCTTC. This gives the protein CASSLVGDRHYGYTF.

CDR3 nucleotide sequence: TGTGCCAGCAGCGTAGCGGATGAGCAGTTCTTC. Amino acids: CASSVADEQFF. The rearrangement joins TRBV9 to TRBJ2-1; D not resolved. This CDR3 spans 11 amino acids. Trimming cost V 0 bases and J 8 bases, with 3 bases left between them. The germline CDR1 and CDR2 sequences are SGDLS and YYNGEE.

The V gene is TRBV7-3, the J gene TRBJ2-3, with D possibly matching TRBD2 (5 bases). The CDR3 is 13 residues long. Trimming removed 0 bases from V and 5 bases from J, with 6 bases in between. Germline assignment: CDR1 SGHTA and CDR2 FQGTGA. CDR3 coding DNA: TGTGCCAGCAGCTTAACGGGAGTAGATACGCAGTATTTT. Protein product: CASSLTGVDTQYF.

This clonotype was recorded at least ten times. In DNA form, the CDR3 reads TGTGCCAGCAGCTTAAACGCCGTAGGGACTTCCGAGCAGTACTTC. Its translation: CASSLNAVGTSEQYF. This chain connects TRBV7-9 to TRBJ2-7; possible D gene TRBD2, 6 bases. CDR3 length: 15 residues. Germline V gene data show CDR1 as SEHNR and CDR2 as FQNEAQ (reference sequence). Trimming removed 2 bases at V and 6 bases at J, with 17 bases between.

Written as DNA, the CDR3 is TGTGCCAGCAGTTTGATGGGCGGGAGTGGAGATACGCAGTATTTT. It codes for CASSLMGGSGDTQYF. The chain employs TRBV28 and TRBJ2-3, with 7 bases identical to TRBD2. Unmatched junction bases numbered 8, after V lost 3 bases and J lost 5 bases. The CDR3 is 15 amino acids. CDR1 MDHEN and CDR2 SYDVKM come from the germline V gene.

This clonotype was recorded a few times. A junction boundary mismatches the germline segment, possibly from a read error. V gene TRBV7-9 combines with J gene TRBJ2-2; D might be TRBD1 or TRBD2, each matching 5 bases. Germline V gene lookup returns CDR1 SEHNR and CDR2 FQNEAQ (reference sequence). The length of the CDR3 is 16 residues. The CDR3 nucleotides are TGTGCCAGCAGCATAGCCGCCGGGACGGCGACCGGGGAGCTGTTTTTT. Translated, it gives CASSIAAGTATGELFF.

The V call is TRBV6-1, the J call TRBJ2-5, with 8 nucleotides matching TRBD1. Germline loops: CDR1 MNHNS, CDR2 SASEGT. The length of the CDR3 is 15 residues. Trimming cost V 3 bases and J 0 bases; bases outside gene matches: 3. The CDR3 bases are TGTGCCAGCAGTGAGTGGGACAGGTACCAAGAGACCCAGTACTTC. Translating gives CASSEWDRYQETQYF.

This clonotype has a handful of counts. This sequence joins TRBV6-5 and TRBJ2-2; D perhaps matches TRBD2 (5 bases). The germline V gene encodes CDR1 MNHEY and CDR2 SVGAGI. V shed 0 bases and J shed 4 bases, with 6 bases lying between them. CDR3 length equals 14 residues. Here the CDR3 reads CASSYSSGTGELFF. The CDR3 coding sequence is TGTGCCAGCAGTTACTCCAGCGGCACCGGGGAGCTGTTTTTT.

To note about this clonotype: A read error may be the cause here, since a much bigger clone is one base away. The CDR3 DNA is TGTACCAGCAGCCAAGGCGAGCGTACCTACAATGAGCAGTTCTTC. It codes for CTSSQGERTYNEQFF. The chain has TRBV3-1 and TRBJ2-1; D uncertain. Germline V lookup: CDR1 LGHDT, CDR2 YNNKEL (reference sequence). The CDR3 contains 15 residues.

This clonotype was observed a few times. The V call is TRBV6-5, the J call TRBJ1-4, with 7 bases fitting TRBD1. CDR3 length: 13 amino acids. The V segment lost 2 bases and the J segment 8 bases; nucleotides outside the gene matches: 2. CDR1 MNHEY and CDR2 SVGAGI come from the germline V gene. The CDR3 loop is CASSYTQGEKLFF. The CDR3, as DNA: TGTGCCAGCAGTTACACACAGGGGGAAAAACTGTTTTTT.

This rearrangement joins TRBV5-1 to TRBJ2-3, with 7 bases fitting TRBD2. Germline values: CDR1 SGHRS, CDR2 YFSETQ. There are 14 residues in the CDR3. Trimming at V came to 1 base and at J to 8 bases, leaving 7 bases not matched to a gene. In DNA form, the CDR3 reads TGCGCCAGCAGCTTGAGAAGCGGGACTCCTACGCAGTATTTT. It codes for CASSLRSGTPTQYF.

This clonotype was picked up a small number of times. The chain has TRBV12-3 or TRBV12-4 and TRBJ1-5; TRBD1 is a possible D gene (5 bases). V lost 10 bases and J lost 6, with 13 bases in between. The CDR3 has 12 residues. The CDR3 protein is CAIQLGGQPQHF. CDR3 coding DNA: TGTGCCATACAGCTCGGGGGTCAGCCCCAGCATTTT.

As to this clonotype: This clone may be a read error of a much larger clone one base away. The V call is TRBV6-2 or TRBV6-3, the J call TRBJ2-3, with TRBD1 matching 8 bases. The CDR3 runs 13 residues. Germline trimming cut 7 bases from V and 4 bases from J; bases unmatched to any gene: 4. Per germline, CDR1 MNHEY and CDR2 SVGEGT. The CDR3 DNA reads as TGTGCCAGCAAGGGACAGGTGGCAGATACGCAGTATTTT. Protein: CASKGQVADTQYF.

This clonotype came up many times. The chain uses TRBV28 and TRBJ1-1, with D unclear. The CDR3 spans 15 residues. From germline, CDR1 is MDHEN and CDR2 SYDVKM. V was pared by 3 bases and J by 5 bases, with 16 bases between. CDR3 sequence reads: CASSFLDPRKTEAFF. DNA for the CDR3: TGTGCCAGCAGTTTCCTGGACCCAAGAAAGACTGAAGCTTTCTTT.

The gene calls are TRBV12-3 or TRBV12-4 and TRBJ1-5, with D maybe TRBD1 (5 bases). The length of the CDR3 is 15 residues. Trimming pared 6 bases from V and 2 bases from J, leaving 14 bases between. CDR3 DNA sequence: TGTGCCAGCAGATCTACAGGTTGGGGCAATCAGCCCCAGCATTTT. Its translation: CASRSTGWGNQPQHF.

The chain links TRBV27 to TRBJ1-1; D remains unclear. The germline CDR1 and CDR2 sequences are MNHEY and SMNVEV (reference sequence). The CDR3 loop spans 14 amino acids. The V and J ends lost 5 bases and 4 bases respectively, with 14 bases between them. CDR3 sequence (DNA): TGTGCCAGCAGTCCACGATCGGGATCCACTGAAGCTTTCTTT. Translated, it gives CASSPRSGSTEAFF.

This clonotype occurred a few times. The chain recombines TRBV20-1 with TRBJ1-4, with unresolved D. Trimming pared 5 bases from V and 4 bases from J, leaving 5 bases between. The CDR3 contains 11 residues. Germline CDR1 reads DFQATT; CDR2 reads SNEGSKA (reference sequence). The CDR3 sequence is CSALFNEKLFF. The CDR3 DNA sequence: TGCAGTGCTTTGTTTAATGAAAAACTGTTTTTT.

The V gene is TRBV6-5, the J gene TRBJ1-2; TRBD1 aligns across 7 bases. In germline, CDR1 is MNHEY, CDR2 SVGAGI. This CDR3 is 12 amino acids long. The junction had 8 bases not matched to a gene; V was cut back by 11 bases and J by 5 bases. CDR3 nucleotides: TGTGCCGGAAGGGACAGCTCTTATGGCTACACCTTC. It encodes CAGRDSSYGYTF.

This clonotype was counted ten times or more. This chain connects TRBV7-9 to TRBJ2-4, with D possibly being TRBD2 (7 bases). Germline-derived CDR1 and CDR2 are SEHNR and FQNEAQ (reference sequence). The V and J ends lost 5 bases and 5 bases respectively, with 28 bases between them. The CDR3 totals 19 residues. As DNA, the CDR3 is TGTGCCAGCAGCCATGGACAGAGTACCGGGACTATGATGGAAAACATTCAGTACTTC. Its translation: CASSHGQSTGTMMENIQYF.

CDR3 bases: TGTGCCAGCAGTTACGGACAGGGGACGGGCCAGCCCCAGCATTTT. This codes for CASSYGQGTGQPQHF. The genes are TRBV6-5 and TRBJ1-5; 9 nucleotides agree with TRBD1. The ends lost 2 bases at V and 7 bases at J; junction bases unmatched: 6. The CDR3 sequence is 15 residues long. The germline V gene has CDR1 MNHEY and CDR2 SVGAGI.

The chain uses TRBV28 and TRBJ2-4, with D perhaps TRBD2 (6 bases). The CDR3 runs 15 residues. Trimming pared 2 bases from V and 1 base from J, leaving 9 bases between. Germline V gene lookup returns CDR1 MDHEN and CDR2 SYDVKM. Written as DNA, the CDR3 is TGTGCCAGCAGTTTAACGGGAGTGGCCAAAAACATTCAGTACTTC. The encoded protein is CASSLTGVAKNIQYF.

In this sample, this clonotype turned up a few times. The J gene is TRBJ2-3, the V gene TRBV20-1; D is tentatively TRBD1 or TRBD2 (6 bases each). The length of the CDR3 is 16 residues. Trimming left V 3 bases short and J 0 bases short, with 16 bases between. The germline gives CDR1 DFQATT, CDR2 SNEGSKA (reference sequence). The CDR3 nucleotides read TGCAGTGCTAGGGGAAGGGGGGAGTTGAGCACAGATACGCAGTATTTT. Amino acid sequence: CSARGRGELSTDTQYF.